Shown below are 11 T cell receptor beta chains from a single sample sequenced in a study of beta chain features in type 1 diabetes. Antigen specificity for these receptors is unknown. General study results and limits: A moderate, significant TCRB CDR3 shortening appeared in type 1 diabetes across four CD4+ subsets.

Expressed TCRB transcripts were sequenced after all isolated RNA was converted to cDNA. The method was immunoSEQ multiplex PCR; TCRdb's version includes in-frame clones alone and lacks a portion of them. The sample lists under 250,000 clones, more than 11% occurring once. The sample comprised naive CD4+ T cells from blood. The receptor set was obtained from a young man with type 1 diabetes.

This clone was detected only a few times. The V call is TRBV2, the J call TRBJ2-2; D ambiguous. V dropped 7 bases and J dropped 5 bases, with 11 bases sitting between them. Germline V gene sequence: CDR1 SNHLY, CDR2 FYNNEI. The CDR3 contains 13 residues. The chain's CDR3 is CASIRRKTGELFF. The DNA of the CDR3 is TGTGCCAGCATCAGGCGTAAAACCGGGGAGCTGTTTTTT.

As DNA, the CDR3 is TGTGCCAGCTCACAGTCTATTAGCAATCAGCCCCAGCATTTT. Translating it yields CASSQSISNQPQHF. This sequence joins TRBV18 and TRBJ1-5; D unclear. Germline lookup yields CDR1 KGHSH and CDR2 LQKENI. The CDR3 sequence is 14 residues long. Trimming shortened V by 4 bases and J by 0 bases, and 7 bases separated the two germline ends. Combining the CDR3 with reference TRBV18 and TRBJ1-5 gives the whole variable domain NAGVMQNPRHLVRRRGQEARLRCSPMKGHSHVYWYRQLPEEGLKFMVYLQKENIIDESGMPKERFSAEFPKEGPSILRIQQVVRGDSAAYFCASSQSISNQPQHFGDGTRLSIL.

The V and J genes are TRBV10-3 and TRBJ2-7; D might be TRBD2 (6 bases). The germline CDR1 and CDR2 sequences are ENHRY and SYGVKD. The length of the CDR3 is 12 residues. V was cut by 0 bases and J by 7 bases, with 7 bases left in between. CDR3 in DNA: TGTGCCATCAGTGAGTCTGGGAGGGAGCAGTACTTC. Translated, it gives CAISESGREQYF.

The chain uses TRBV7-2 and TRBJ1-2; 7 nucleotides agree with TRBD1. Germline CDR1 and CDR2: SGHTA and FQGNSA. V lost 1 base to trimming and J lost 7 bases; unmatched junction nucleotides: 3. The length of the CDR3 is 13 residues. As DNA, the CDR3 is TGTGCCAGCAGCTTAGGTCCAGGGGGTGGCTACACCTTC. Translating it yields CASSLGPGGGYTF. The whole variable domain, filled in from reference TRBV7-2 and TRBJ1-2, reads GAGVSQSPSNKVTEKGKDVELRCDPISGHTALYWYRQSLGQGLEFLIYFQGNSAPDKSGLPSDRFSAERTGGSVSTLTIQRTQQEDSAVYLCASSLGPGGGYTFGSGTRLTVV.

A few counts support this clone. The chain has TRBV7-2 and TRBJ1-3; D gene ambiguous. Deletions cut 6 bases from V and 7 bases from J, with 7 bases between. This CDR3 spans 11 amino acids. Per the germline V gene, CDR1 is SGHTA and CDR2 is FQGNSA. The CDR3 region has the DNA TGTGCCAGCAGTAGAGAGAACACCATATATTTT. The encoded protein is CASSRENTIYF.

This chain connects TRBV12-5 to TRBJ2-1; 12 positions agree with TRBD2. V shed 6 bases, J shed 3 bases, and the junction held 6 bases outside the gene matches. This CDR3 is 16 amino acids long. Germline loops: CDR1 LGHNT, CDR2 FRNRAP. The CDR3 region is CASGPGTSGLYNEQFF. Here the CDR3 DNA reads TGTGCTAGTGGGCCAGGGACTAGCGGGCTCTACAATGAGCAGTTCTTC.

V and J are TRBV29-1 and TRBJ2-2, with 7 bases matching TRBD1. The CDR3 spans 14 residues. The V and J ends lost 4 bases and 1 base, in that order; junction bases with no gene match: 3. Looked up from germline, CDR1 is SQVTM and CDR2 is ANQGSEA. The CDR3 region has the DNA TGCAGCGTTGGTTACAGGGGGAACACCGGGGAGCTGTTTTTT. Protein sequence: CSVGYRGNTGELFF.

This clone turned up a few times. The chain combines TRBV29-1 with TRBJ2-7, with 7 bases that match TRBD1. V lost 4 bases, J lost 2 bases, and 5 bases stayed unmatched. Germline loops: CDR1 SQVTM, CDR2 ANQGSEA. The CDR3 runs to 13 residues. The CDR3 DNA is TGCAGCGTTGGACGGGACAGTCCCTACGAGCAGTACTTC. Its protein is CSVGRDSPYEQYF.

This clone was seen only a few times. This rearrangement joins TRBV5-4 to TRBJ2-5, with a weak D call TRBD2 (6 bases). V lost 0 bases and J lost 4, with 7 bases in between. Germline values: CDR1 SGHNT, CDR2 YYREEE (reference sequence). This CDR3 is 13 amino acids long. CDR3 loop: CASSLGRGETQYF. The DNA of the CDR3 is TGTGCCAGCAGCTTGGGGAGGGGAGAGACCCAGTACTTC.

This clone occurred a few times. This chain uses TRBV6-5 with TRBJ2-7; 10 bases agree with TRBD1. The ends lost 2 bases at V and 6 bases at J; junction bases unmatched: 4. Germline CDR1 and CDR2: MNHEY and SVGAGI. The CDR3 is made up of 14 amino acids. The CDR3 here is CASSYGTGDGEQYF. The CDR3 DNA reads as TGTGCCAGCAGTTACGGGACAGGGGATGGCGAGCAGTACTTC.

This chain links TRBV11-3 with TRBJ2-5, with D possibly being TRBD1 (5 bases). The CDR3 sequence is 14 residues long. Germline CDR1 SGHNT, CDR2 YENEEA. Trimming took off 1 base at V and 1 base at J, with 7 bases between the two ends. As DNA, the CDR3 is TGTGCCAGCAGCTTAGTAAGGGGCCAAGAGACCCAGTACTTC. Translating gives CASSLVRGQETQYF.